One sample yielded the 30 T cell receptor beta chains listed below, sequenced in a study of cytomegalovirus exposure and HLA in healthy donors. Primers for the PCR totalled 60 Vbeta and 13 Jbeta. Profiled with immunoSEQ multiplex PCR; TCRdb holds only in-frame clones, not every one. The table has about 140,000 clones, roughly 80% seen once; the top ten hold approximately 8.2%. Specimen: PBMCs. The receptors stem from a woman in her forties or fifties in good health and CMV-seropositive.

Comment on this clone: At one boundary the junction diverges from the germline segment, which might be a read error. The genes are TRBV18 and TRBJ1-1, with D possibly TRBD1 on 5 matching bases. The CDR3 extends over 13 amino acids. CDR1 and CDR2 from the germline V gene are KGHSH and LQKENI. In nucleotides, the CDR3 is TGTGCCAGCTCCCCACTAAAAACAGGTATGACTTTCTTT. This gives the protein CASSPLKTGMTFF.

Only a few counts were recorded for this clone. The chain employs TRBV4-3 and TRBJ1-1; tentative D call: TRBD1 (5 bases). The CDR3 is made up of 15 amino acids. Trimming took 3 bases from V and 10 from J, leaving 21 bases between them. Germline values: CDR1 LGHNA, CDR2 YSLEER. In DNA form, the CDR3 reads TGCGCCAGCAGCCAGTATAAGGACATACCTCCGGTAGCTTTCTTT. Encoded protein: CASSQYKDIPPVAFF.

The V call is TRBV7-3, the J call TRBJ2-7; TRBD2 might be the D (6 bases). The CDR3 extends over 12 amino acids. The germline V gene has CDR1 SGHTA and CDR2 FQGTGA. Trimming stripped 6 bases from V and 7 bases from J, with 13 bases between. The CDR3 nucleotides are TGTGCCAGCAGTTCAGACAGCGGGGAGCAGTACTTC. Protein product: CASSSDSGEQYF.

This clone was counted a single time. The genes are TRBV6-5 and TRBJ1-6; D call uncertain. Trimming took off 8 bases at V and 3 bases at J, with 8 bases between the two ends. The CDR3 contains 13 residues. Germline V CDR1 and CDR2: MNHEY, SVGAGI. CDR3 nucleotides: TGTGCCAGCGGCCGGGACTATAATTCACCCCTCCACTTT. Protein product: CASGRDYNSPLHF.

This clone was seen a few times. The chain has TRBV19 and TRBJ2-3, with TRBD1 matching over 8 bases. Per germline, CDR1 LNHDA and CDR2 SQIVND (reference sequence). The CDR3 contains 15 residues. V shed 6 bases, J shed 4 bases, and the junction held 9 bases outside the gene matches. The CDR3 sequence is CASRVGQDQPDTQYF. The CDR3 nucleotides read TGTGCCAGTAGGGTGGGACAGGATCAACCAGATACGCAGTATTTT.

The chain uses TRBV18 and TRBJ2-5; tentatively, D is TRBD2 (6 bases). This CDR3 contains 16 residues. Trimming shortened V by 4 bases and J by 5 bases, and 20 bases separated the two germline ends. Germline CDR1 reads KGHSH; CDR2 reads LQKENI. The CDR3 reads CASSLRTGAGSETQYF. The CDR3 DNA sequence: TGTGCCAGCTCACTGCGCACGGGTGCGGGGAGCGAGACCCAGTACTTC.

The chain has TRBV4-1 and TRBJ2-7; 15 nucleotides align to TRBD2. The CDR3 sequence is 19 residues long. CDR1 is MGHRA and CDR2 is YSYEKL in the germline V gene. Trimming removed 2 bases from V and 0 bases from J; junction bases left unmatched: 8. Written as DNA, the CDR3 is TGCGCCAGCAGCCAACTTCACGGGACTAGCGGGGGGAGCTCCTACGAGCAGTACTTC. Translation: CASSQLHGTSGGSSYEQYF.

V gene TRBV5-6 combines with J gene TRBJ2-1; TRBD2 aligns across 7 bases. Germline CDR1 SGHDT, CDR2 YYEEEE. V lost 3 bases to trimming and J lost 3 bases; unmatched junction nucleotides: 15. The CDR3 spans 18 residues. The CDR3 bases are TGTGCCAGCAGCTCGGGACTCAACCGACTAGCATTCTACAATGAGCAGTTCTTC. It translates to CASSSGLNRLAFYNEQFF.

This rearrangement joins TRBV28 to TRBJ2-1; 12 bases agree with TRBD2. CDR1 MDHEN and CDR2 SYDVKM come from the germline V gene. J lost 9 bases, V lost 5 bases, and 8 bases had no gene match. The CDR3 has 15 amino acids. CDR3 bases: TGTGCCAGCAGTCCACCTAGCGGGGGGGCCGCTGAGCAGTTCTTC. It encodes CASSPPSGGAAEQFF.

The CDR3 DNA reads TGTGCCAGCAGCAAACAGGGCAGGGGGGCAACTAATGAAAAACTGTTTTTT. Encoded protein: CASSKQGRGATNEKLFF. This chain uses TRBV7-2 with TRBJ1-4, with 7 bases lining up with TRBD1. The CDR3 spans 17 residues. Germline values: CDR1 SGHTA, CDR2 FQGNSA. The V gene end was trimmed by 5 bases and the J gene end by 0 bases; junction bases not matched to a gene: 9.

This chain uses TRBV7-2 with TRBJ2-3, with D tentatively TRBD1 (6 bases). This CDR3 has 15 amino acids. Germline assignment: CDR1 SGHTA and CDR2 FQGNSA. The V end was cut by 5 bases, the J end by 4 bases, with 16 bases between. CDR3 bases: TGTGCCAGCAGCCCCTTTGCAGGGGCCTCAGATACGCAGTATTTT. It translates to CASSPFAGASDTQYF.

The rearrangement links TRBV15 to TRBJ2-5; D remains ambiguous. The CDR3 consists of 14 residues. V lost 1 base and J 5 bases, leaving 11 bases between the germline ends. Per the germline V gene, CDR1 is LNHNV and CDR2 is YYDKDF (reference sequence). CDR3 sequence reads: CATSRGQLEETQYF. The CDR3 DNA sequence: TGTGCCACCAGCAGAGGTCAGCTAGAGGAGACCCAGTACTTC.

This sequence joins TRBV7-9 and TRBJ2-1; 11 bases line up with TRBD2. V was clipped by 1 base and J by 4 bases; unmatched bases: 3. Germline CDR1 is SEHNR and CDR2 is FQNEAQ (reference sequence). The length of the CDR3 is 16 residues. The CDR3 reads CASSLVVAGGYNEQFF. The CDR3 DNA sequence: TGTGCCAGCAGCTTAGTGGTAGCGGGGGGGTACAATGAGCAGTTCTTC. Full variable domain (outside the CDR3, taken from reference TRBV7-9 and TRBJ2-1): DTGVSQNPRHKITKRGQNVTFRCDPISEHNRLYWYRQTLGQGPEFLTYFQNEAQLEKSRLLSDRFSAERPKGSFSTLEIQRTEQGDSAMYLCASSLVVAGGYNEQFFGPGTRLTVL.

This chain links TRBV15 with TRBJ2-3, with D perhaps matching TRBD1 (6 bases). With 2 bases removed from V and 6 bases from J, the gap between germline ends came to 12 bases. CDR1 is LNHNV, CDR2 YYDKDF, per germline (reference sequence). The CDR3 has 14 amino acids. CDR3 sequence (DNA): TGTGCCACCAGCAGACTTCAGGGGTCGGATACGCAGTATTTT. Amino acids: CATSRLQGSDTQYF.

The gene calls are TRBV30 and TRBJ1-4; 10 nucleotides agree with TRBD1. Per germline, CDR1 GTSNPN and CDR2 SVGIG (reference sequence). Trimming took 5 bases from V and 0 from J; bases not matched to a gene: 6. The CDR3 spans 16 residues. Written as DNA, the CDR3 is TGTGCCTGGGGCGGGACAGGGGATTCAACTAATGAAAAACTGTTTTTT. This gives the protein CAWGGTGDSTNEKLFF.

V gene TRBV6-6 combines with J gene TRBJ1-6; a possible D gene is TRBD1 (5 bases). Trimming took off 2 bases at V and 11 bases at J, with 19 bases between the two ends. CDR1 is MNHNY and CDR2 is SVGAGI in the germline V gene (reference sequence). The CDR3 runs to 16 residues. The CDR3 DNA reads TGTGCCAGCAGTTACCCAGGATACGAGGGAGGGGCACCCCTCCACTTT. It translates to CASSYPGYEGGAPLHF.

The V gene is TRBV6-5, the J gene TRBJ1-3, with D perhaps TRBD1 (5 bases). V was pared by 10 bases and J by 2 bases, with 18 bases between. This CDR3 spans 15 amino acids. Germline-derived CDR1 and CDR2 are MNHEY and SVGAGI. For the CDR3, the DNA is TGTGCCACCACAGGCGGGATCCAAACTGGAAACACCATATATTTT. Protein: CATTGGIQTGNTIYF.

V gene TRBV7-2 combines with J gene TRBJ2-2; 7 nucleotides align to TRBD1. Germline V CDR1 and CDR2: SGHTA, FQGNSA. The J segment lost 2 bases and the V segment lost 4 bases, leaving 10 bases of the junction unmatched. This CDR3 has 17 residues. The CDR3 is CASSSGRDRANTGELFF. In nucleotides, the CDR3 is TGTGCCAGCAGCTCAGGCCGAGACAGGGCCAACACCGGGGAGCTGTTTTTT.

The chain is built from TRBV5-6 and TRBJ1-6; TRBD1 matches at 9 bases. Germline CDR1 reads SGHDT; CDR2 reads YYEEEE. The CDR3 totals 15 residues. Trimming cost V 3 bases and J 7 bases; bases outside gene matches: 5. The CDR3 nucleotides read TGTGCCAGCAGCTCCGGGACAGGGCTGAATTCACCCCTCCACTTT. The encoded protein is CASSSGTGLNSPLHF. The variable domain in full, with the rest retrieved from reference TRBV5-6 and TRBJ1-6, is DAGVTQSPTHLIKTRGQQVTLRCSPKSGHDTVSWYQQALGQGPQFIFQYYEEEERQRGNFPDRFSGHQFPNYSSELNVNALLLGDSALYLCASSSGTGLNSPLHFGNGTRLTVT.

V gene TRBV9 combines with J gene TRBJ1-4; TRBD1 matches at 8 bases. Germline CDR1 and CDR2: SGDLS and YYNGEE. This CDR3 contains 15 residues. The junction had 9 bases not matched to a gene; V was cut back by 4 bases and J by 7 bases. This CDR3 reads CASSHGQGTVEKLFF. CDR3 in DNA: TGTGCCAGCAGCCACGGACAGGGTACGGTTGAAAAACTGTTTTTT. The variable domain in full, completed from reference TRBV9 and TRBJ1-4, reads DSGVTQTPKHLITATGQRVTLRCSPRSGDLSVYWYQQSLDQGLQFLIQYYNGEERAKGNILERFSAQQFPDLHSELNLSSLELGDSALYFCASSHGQGTVEKLFFGSGTQLSVL.

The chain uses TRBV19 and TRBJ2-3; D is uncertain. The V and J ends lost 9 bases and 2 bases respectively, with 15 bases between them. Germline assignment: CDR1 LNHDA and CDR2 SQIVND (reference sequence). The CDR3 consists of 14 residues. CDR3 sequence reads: CASRNVRNTDTQYF. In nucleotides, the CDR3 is TGTGCCAGCCGAAACGTTAGAAACACAGATACGCAGTATTTT.

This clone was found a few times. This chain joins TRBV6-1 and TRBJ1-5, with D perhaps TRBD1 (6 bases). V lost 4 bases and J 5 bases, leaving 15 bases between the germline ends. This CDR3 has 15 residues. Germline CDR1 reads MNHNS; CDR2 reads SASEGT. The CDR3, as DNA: TGTGCCAGCAGTGTCCTCGGACAGCAGGATCAGCCCCAGCATTTT. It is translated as CASSVLGQQDQPQHF.

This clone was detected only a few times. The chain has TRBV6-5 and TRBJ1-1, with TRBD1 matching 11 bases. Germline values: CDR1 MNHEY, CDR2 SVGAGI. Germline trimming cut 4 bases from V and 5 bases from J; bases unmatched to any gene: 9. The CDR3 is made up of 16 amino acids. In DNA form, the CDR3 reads TGTGCCAGCAGTTCTTGGACAGGGGGCGTTGGAACTGAAGCTTTCTTT. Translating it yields CASSSWTGGVGTEAFF.

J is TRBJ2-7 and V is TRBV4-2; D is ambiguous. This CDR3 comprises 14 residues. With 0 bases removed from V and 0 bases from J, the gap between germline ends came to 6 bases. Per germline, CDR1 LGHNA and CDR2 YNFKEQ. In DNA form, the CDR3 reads TGTGCCAGCAGCCAAGAGGAGAGCTCCTACGAGCAGTACTTC. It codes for CASSQEESSYEQYF.

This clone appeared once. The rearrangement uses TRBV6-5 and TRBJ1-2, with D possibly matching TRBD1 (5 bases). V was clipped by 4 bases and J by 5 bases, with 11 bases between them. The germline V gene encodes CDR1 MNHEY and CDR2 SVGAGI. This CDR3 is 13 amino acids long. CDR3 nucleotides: TGTGCCAGCAGTTTCGGGACTGCATATGGCTACACCTTC. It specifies CASSFGTAYGYTF.

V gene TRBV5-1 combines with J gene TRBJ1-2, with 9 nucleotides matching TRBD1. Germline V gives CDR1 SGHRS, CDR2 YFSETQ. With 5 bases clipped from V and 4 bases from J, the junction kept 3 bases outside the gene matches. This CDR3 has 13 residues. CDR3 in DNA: TGCGCCAGCAGGGAGACAGGGGGCTATGGCTACACCTTC. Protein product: CASRETGGYGYTF. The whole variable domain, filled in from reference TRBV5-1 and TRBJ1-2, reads KAGVTQTPRYLIKTRGQQVTLSCSPISGHRSVSWYQQTPGQGLQFLFEYFSETQRNKGNFPGRFSGRQFSNSRSEMNVSTLELGDSALYLCASRETGGYGYTFGSGTRLTVV.

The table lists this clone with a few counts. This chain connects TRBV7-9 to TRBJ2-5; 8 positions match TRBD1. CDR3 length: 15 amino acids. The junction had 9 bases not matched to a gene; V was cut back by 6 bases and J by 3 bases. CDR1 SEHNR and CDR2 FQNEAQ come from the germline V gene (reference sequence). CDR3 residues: CASSQNSDREETQYF. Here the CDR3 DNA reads TGTGCCAGCAGTCAAAATTCGGACAGGGAAGAGACCCAGTACTTC.

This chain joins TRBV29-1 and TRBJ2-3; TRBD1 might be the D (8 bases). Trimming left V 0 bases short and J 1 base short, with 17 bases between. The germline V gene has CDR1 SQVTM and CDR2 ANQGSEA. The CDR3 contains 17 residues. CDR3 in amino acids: CSVEDLLTGGGTDTQYF. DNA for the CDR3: TGCAGCGTTGAAGACCTACTAACAGGGGGGGGCACAGATACGCAGTATTTT.

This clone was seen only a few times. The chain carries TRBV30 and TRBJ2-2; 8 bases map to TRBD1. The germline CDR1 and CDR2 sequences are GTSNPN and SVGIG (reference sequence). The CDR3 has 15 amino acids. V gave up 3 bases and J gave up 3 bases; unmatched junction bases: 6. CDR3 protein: CAWRHRGLDTGELFF. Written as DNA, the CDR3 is TGTGCCTGGAGACACAGGGGGTTAGACACCGGGGAGCTGTTTTTT.

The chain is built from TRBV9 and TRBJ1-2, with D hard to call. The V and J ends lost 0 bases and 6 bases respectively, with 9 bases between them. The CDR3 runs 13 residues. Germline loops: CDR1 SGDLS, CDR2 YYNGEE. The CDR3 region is CASSVAEGDGYTF. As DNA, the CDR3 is TGTGCCAGCAGCGTAGCTGAGGGAGATGGCTACACCTTC.